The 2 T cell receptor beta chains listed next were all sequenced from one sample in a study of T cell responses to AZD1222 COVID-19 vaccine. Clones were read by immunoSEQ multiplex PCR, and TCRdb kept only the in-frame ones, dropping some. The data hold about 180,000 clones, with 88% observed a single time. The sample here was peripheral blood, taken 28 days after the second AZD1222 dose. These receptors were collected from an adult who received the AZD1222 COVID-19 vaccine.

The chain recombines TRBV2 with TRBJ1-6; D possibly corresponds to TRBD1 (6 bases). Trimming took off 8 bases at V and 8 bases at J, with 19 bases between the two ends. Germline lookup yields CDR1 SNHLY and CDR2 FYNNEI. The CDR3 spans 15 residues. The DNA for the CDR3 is TGTGCCAGCCCTAGGACAGCCGATTTTGATTCACCCCTCCACTTT. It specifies CASPRTADFDSPLHF.

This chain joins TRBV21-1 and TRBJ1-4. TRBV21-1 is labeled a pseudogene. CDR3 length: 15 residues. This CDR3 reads CAHAGGIGLGEKLFF. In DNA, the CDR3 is TGTGCCCACGCGGGGGGGATAGGGTTGGGTGAAAAACTGTTTTTT.